This T cell receptor beta chain was recorded in a study of blood T cell repertoires in COVID-19 (dated by TCRdb to 2019 to 2021). Turning to the overall study: Collaborator samples came from the United States, Italy and Spain and covered acute and convalescent phases of COVID-19. The prospective study material was composed of cDNA or gDNA derived from T cells, B-cell-depleted T cells, or PBMCs. Deeply sampled blood TCRbeta repertoires from subjects exposed to, actively infected with, or recovered from COVID-19 were included in the dataset. The repertoires were released in a freely available public database intended as a resource for research on the immune response to SARS-CoV-2. The samples were drawn from the first 160 participants of the ongoing ImmuneRACE study and from 1,254 subjects provided by 6 global collaborators. Nearly every sample came with metadata listing a de-identified subject ID, COVID-19 status, age in years and sex. Where available, HLA class I and class II types were obtained from metadata supplied by the sample provider rather than from assay-based typing. What the authors observed across the whole study: The quantity of clinical and demographic metadata differed by source and by participant and was supplied without curation.

This clone was seen a few times. This receptor's antigen is unknown. It has no much larger one-base neighbor in the sample; base qualities were not kept. TCRbeta CDR3 regions were amplified from genomic DNA by means of the immunoSEQ Assay, a bias-controlled multiplex PCR. The original pipeline was this. The number of nucleated cells in each sample was estimated from the amplification of reference gene primers within the assay. To quantify the absolute abundance of each unique TCRbeta CDR3 rearrangement, sequence reads were collapsed and filtered. Productive Simpson clonality was computed per sample as the square root of Simpson's diversity index over productive rearrangements. This immuneACCESS table, as held by TCRdb, lists in-frame sequences with V and J called but not all clones. Of the missing ones, under half trace to an unresolved V gene in checked studies; the others have no known cause. The V and J calls and clone size are taken from that table; D and trimming were inferred from the DNA. The sample data list about 190,000 clones, and approximately 84% of these were observed just once. The ten top clones hold 3.2% of the sample.

Participants in the prospective study were aged about 18 to 95 years, lived in under 30 United States geographic areas, and enrolled through a virtual design. In the prospective study, cohorts were assigned on the basis of participant-reported clinical history obtained from a screening survey and a study questionnaire. Recovered participants in ImmuneRACE Cohort 3 were defined as having two consecutive negative NP/OP PCR tests, clearance from a healthcare professional, or resolution of symptoms. In the prospective study, mobile phlebotomists collected whole blood, serum and a nasopharyngeal or oropharyngeal swab from each participant. Prospective study participants could optionally give additional blood draws and questionnaires over an approximately two-month period. Blood samples from the prospective study were shipped frozen or at room temperature prior to DNA extraction. Sequences SGHRS (CDR1) and YFSETQ (CDR2) are obtained from the germline V gene. Counted from cysteine to phenylalanine, this CDR3 has 13 amino acids. Left in the record is the CDR3 DNA by itself, 39 bases read in frame from the first base. V and J are truncated by 0 bases and 5 bases respectively, leaving an intervening sequence of 5 bases.

The sequence came from a woman in her thirties who had recovered from COVID-19. Recombination linked TRBV5-1 to TRBJ1-4, with the D gene not clear enough to name. The specimen sequenced was PBMCs or T cells enriched from blood (not recorded which). The CDR3 region has the sequence CASSLGGNEKLFF. The DNA reads as follows: TGCGCCAGCAGCTTGGGCGGGAATGAAAAACTGTTTTTT.